This T cell receptor (beta chain) was obtained from a study of cytomegalovirus exposure and HLA in healthy donors. Both 60 Vbeta primers and 13 Jbeta primers went into the PCR. The assay was immunoSEQ multiplex PCR, and TCRdb's table has in-frame clones only and misses some. Of more than 95,000 clones in the sample, around 76% were seen once. After removal of 3 bases from V and 6 bases from J, the junction contained 5 bases not matched to a gene. Germline loops: CDR1 MNHEY, CDR2 SVGAGI. CDR3 length equals 14 residues. Sequencing was carried out using PBMCs. The origin of this receptor is a middle-aged man in good health and CMV-seropositive. The genes are TRBV6-5 and TRBJ1-1; 9 bases fit TRBD1. The CDR3 nucleotides read TGTGCCAGCAGTTATTCGTGGACAGGGGCTGAAGCTTTCTTT. This codes for CASSYSWTGAEAFF.